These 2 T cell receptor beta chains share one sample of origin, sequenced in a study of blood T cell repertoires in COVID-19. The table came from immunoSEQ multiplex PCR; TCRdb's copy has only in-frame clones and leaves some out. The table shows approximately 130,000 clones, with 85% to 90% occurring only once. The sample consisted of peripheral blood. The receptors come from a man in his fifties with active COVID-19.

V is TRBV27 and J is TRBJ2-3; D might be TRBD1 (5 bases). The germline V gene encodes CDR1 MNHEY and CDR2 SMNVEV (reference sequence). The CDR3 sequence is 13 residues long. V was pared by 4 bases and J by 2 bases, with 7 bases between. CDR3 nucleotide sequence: TGTGCCAGCAGTTACAGGACCACAGATACGCAGTATTTT. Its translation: CASSYRTTDTQYF.

CDR3 nucleotides: TGTGCCAGCAGCCAAGGCTGGACAGACTTTGAAGCTTTCTTT. This translates into CASSQGWTDFEAFF. The J gene is TRBJ1-1, the V gene TRBV3-1 (or the pseudogene TRBV3-2); TRBD1 is a possible D gene (6 bases). The germline V gene has CDR1 LGHDT and CDR2 YNNKEL (reference sequence). Deletions cut 1 base from V and 7 bases from J, with 13 bases between. The CDR3 runs 14 residues.